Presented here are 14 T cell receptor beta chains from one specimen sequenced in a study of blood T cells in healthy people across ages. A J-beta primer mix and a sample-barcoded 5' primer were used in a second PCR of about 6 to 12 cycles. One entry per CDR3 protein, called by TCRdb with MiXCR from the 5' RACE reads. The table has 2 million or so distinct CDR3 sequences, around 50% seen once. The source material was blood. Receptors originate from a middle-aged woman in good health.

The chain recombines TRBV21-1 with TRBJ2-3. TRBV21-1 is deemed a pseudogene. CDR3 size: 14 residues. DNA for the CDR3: TGTGCCAGCAGCAAAGGAAGGACCACAGATACGCAGTATTTT. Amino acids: CASSKGRTTDTQYF.

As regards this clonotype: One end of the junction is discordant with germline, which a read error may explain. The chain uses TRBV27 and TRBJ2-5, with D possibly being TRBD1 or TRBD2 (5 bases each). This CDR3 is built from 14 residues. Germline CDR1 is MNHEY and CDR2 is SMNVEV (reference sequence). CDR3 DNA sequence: TGTACCAGCAGTCCAAGTAGAGGGGTGGAGACCCAGTACTTC. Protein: CTSSPSRGVETQYF.

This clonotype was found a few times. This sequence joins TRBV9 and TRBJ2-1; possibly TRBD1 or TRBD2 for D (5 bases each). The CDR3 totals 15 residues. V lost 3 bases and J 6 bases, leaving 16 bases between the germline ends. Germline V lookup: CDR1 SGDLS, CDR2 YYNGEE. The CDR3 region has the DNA TGTGCCAGCAGCGACCTCGCAGGGAGTTCCAATGAGCAGTTCTTC. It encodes CASSDLAGSSNEQFF.

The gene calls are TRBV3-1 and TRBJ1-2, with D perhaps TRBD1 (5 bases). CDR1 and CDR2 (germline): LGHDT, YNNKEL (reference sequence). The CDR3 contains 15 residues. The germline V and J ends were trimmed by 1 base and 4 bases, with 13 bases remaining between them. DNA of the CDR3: TGTGCCAGCAGCCAAGCTACGCAGGGTTCCTATGGCTACACCTTC. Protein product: CASSQATQGSYGYTF.

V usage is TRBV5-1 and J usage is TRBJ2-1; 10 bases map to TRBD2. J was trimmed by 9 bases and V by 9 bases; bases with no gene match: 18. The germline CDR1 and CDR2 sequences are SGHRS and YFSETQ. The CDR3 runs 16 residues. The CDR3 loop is CATGVFPGLAFLEQFF. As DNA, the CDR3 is TGCGCCACCGGGGTGTTCCCGGGACTAGCGTTTCTTGAGCAGTTCTTC.

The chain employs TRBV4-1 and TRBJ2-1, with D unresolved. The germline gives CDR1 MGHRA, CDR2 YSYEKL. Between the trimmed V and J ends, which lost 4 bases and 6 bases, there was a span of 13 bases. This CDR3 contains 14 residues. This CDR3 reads CASSPGPLSNEQFF. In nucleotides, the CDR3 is TGCGCCAGCAGCCCGGGTCCCCTATCCAATGAGCAGTTCTTC.

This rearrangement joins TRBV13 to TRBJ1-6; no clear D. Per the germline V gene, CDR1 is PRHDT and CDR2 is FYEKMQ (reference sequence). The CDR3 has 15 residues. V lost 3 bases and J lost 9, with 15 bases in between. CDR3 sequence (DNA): TGTGCCAGCAGCTTGGGTGCGCATGTGGGTTCACCCCTCCACTTT. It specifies CASSLGAHVGSPLHF.

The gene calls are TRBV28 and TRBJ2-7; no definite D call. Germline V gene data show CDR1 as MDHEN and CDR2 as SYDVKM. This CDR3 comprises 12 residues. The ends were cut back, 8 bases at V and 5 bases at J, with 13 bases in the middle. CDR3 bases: TGTGCCAGCGCAACATTGGGCAACGAGCAGTACTTC. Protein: CASATLGNEQYF.

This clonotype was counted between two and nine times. The CDR3 loop reads CASSFTRGTGRYEQYF. CDR3 coding DNA: TGTGCCAGCAGTTTTACCAGAGGGACAGGGAGGTACGAGCAGTACTTC. The V gene is TRBV6-2 or TRBV6-3, the J gene TRBJ2-7, with 9 positions matching TRBD1. Germline trimming cut 4 bases from V and 4 bases from J; bases unmatched to any gene: 11. This CDR3 has 16 amino acids. Germline CDR1 is MNHEY and CDR2 is SVGEGT.

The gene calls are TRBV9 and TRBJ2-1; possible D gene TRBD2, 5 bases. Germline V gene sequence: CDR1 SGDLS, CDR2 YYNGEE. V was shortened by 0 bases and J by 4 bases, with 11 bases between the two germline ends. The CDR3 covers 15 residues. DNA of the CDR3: TGTGCCAGCAGCGTAGCCAGCGGCCTTTACAATGAGCAGTTCTTC. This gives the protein CASSVASGLYNEQFF. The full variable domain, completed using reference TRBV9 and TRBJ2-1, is DSGVTQTPKHLITATGQRVTLRCSPRSGDLSVYWYQQSLDQGLQFLIQYYNGEERAKGNILERFSAQQFPDLHSELNLSSLELGDSALYFCASSVASGLYNEQFFGPGTRLTVL.

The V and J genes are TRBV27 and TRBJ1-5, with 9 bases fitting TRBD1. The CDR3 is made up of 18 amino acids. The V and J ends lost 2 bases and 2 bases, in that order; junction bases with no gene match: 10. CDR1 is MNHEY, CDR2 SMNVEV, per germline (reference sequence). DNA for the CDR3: TGTGCCAGCAGTTTAGGGACAGGGCTCCAAGGGGGCAATCAGCCCCAGCATTTT. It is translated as CASSLGTGLQGGNQPQHF.

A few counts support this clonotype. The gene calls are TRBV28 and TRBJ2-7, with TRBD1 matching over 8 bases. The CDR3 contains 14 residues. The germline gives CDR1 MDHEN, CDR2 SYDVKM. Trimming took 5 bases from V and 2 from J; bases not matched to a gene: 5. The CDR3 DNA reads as TGTGCCAGCAGTGCGTCAGGGGGCCCCTACGAGCAGTACTTC. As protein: CASSASGGPYEQYF.

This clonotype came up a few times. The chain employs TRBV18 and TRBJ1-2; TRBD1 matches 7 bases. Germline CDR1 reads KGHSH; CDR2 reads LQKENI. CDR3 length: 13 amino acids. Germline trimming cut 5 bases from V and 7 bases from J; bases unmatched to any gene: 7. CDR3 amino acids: CASSTDRVIGYTF. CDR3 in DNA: TGTGCCAGCTCAACCGACAGGGTGATTGGCTACACCTTC.

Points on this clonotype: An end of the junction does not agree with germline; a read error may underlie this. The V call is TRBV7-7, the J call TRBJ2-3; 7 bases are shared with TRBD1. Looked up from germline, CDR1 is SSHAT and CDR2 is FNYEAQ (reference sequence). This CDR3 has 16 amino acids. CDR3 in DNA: TGTGCTAGCAGCTTAGAGCTAGGGGGCGGCACAGATACGCAGTATTTT. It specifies CASSLELGGGTDTQYF.